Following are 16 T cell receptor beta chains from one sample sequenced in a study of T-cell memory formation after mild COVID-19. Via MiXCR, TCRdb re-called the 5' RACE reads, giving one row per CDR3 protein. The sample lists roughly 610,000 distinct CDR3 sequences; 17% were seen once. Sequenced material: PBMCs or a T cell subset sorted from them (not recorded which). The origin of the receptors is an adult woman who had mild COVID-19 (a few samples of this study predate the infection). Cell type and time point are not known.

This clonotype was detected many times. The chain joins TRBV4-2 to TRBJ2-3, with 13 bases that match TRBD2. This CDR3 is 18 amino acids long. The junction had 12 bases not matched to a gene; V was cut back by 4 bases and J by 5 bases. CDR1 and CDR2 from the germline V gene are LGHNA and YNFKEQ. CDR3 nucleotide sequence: TGTGCCAGCAGCCGCGGAAGCTCCGGGACTAGCGGGGAAGATACGCAGTATTTT. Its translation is CASSRGSSGTSGEDTQYF.

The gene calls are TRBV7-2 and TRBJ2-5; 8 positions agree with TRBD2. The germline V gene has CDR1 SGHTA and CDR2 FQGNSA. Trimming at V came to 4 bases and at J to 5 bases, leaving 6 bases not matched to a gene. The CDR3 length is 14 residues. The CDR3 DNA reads TGTGCCAGCAGCTCCGGGGGGGCCCCGGAGACCCAGTACTTC. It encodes CASSSGGAPETQYF.

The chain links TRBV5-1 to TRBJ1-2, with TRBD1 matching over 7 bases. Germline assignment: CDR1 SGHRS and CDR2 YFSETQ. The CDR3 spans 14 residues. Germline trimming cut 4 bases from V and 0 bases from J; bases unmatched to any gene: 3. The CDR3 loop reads CASSIQGSNYGYTF. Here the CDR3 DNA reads TGCGCCAGCAGCATACAGGGGTCTAACTATGGCTACACCTTC. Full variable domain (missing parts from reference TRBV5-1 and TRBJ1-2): KAGVTQTPRYLIKTRGQQVTLSCSPISGHRSVSWYQQTPGQGLQFLFEYFSETQRNKGNFPGRFSGRQFSNSRSEMNVSTLELGDSALYLCASSIQGSNYGYTFGSGTRLTVV.

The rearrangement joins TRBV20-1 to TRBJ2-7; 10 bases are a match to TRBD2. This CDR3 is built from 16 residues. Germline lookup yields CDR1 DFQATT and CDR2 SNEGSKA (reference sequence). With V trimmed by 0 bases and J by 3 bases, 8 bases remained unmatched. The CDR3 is CSARDPLAGEVYEQYF. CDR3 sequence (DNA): TGCAGTGCTAGAGACCCCCTAGCGGGAGAAGTCTACGAGCAGTACTTC.

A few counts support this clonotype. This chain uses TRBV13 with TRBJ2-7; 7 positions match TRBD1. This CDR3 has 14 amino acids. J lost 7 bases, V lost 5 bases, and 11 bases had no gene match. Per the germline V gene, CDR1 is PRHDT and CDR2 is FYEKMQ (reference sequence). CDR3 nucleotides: TGTGCCAGCAGCACCTCGACAGGGTTAGGGGAGCAGTACTTC. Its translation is CASSTSTGLGEQYF.

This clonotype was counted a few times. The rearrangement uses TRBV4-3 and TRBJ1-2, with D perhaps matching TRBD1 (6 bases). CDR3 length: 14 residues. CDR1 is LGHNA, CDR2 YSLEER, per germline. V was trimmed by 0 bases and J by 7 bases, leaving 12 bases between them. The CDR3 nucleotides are TGCGCCAGCAGCCAAGATAAGGGGGTGGGTGGCTACACCTTC. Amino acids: CASSQDKGVGGYTF.

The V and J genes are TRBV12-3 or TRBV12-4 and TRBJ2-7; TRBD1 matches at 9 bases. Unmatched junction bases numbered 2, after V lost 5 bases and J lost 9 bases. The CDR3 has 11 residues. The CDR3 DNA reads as TGTGCCAGCAGTCCGGGACAGGGGCAGTACTTC. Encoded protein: CASSPGQGQYF.

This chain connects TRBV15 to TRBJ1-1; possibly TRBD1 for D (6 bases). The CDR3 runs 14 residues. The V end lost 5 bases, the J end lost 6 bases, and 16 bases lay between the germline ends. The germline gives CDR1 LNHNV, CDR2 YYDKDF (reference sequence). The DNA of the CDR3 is TGTGCCACCAGCGAAGACAGGAATTCGCCTGAAGCTTTCTTT. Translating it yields CATSEDRNSPEAFF.

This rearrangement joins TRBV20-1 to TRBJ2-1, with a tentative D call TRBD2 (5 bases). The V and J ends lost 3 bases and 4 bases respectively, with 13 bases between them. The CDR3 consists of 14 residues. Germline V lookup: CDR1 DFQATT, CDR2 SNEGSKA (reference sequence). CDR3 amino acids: CSARPPGIYNEQFF. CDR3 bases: TGCAGTGCTAGGCCCCCGGGAATTTACAATGAGCAGTTCTTC.

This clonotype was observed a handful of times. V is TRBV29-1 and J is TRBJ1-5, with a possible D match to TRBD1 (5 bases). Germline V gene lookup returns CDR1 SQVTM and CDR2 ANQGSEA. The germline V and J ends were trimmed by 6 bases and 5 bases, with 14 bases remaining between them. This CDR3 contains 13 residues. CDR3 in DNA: TGCAGCGTGGGTGGGGGGTTCTATCAGCCCCAGCATTTT. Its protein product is CSVGGGFYQPQHF. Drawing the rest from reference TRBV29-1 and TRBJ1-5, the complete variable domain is SAVISQKPSRDICQRGTSLTIQCQVDSQVTMMFWYRQQPGQSLTLIATANQGSEATYESGFVIDKFPISRPNLTFSTLTVSNMSPEDSSIYLCSVGGGFYQPQHFGDGTRLSIL.

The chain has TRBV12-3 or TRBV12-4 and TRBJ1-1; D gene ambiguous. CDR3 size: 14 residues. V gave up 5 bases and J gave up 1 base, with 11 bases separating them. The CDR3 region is CASSPNRQNTEAFF. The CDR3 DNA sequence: TGTGCCAGCAGTCCAAATCGACAGAACACTGAAGCTTTCTTT.

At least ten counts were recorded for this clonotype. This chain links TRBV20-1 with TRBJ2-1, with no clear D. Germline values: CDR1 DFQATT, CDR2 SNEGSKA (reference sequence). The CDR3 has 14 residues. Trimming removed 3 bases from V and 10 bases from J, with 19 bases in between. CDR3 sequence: CSASVLLGSGEQFF. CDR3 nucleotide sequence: TGCAGTGCTAGTGTACTCCTGGGGTCAGGCGAGCAGTTCTTC.

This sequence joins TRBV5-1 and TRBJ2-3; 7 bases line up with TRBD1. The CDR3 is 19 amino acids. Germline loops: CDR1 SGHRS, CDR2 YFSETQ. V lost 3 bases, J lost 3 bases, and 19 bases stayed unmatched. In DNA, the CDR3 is TGCGCCAGCAGCTCGACGGGCTCCGACAGGGATTATTTTACAGATACGCAGTATTTT. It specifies CASSSTGSDRDYFTDTQYF.

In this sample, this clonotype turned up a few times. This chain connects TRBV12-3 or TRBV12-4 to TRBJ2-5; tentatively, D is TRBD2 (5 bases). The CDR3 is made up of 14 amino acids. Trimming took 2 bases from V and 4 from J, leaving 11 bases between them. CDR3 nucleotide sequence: TGTGCCAGCAGTTTACTAGGAGGTGGAGAGACCCAGTACTTC. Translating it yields CASSLLGGGETQYF.

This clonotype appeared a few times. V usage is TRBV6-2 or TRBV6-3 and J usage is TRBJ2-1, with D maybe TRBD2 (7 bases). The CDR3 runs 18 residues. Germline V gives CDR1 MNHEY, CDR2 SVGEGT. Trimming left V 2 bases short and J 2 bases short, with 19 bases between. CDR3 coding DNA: TGTGCCAGCAGTTACGACCCCTTGGGGGGGGGGCCCTACAATGAGCAGTTCTTC. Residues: CASSYDPLGGGPYNEQFF.

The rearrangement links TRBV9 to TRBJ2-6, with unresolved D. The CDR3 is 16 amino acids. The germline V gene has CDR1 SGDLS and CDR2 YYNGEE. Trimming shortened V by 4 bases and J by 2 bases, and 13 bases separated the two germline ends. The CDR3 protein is CASSPRLNPGANVLTF. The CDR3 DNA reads TGTGCCAGCAGCCCACGACTGAACCCTGGGGCCAACGTCCTGACTTTC. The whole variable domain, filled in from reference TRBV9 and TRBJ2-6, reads DSGVTQTPKHLITATGQRVTLRCSPRSGDLSVYWYQQSLDQGLQFLIQYYNGEERAKGNILERFSAQQFPDLHSELNLSSLELGDSALYFCASSPRLNPGANVLTFGAGSRLTVL.